This TCR beta chain was recorded in a study of OX40 agonist ivuxolimab in advanced cancers. Concerning this clone: Antigen specificity is unknown.

Findings and caveats of the study: At 0.1 to 3.0 mg/kg, CD4+ and CD8+ blood T cells expanded clonally by week 6.

The protocol was immunoSEQ multiplex PCR, while the TCRdb copy is restricted to in-frame clones and leaves out a portion. Among roughly 56,000 clones, 80% to 85% were seen once, and the ten largest hold approximately 4.1%. The sample here was CD4+ or CD8+ T cells sorted from blood, taken in a trial of the OX40 agonist ivuxolimab. This TCR was recovered from an adult with an advanced solid tumor such as melanoma, head and neck, liver or kidney cancer.

Written as DNA, the CDR3 is TGCGCCAGCAGCTACAGGGGGCCCTCTGGAAACACCATATATTTT. Amino acids: CASSYRGPSGNTIYF. The chain employs TRBV5-1 and TRBJ1-3; 9 bases are shared with TRBD1. Unmatched junction bases numbered 1, after V lost 3 bases and J lost 0 bases. There are 15 residues in the CDR3. In germline, CDR1 is SGHRS, CDR2 YFSETQ.